This T cell receptor beta chain was found in a study of blood T cell repertoires in COVID-19 (dated by TCRdb to 2020 to 2022). With regard to the full study: Samples from collaborators originated in the United States, Italy and Spain and spanned both the acute and convalescent phases of COVID-19. The prospective study material was composed of cDNA or gDNA derived from T cells, B-cell-depleted T cells, or PBMCs. Deeply sampled blood TCRbeta repertoires from subjects exposed to, actively infected with, or recovered from COVID-19 were included in the dataset. The repertoires were made available in a free public database intended to serve as a resource for research on the immune response to SARS-CoV-2. Samples came from the ongoing ImmuneRACE study (first 160 participants) plus 1,254 subjects from 6 global collaborators. Nearly every sample came with metadata listing a de-identified subject ID, COVID-19 status, age in years and sex. Where HLA class I and class II types were available, the types were taken from metadata supplied by the sample provider, not from assay-based typing. What the authors observed across the whole study: How much clinical and demographic metadata was included differed by source and by participant, and the metadata was provided uncurated.

In its sample, this clone was seen a few times. Which antigen it targets is not known. Base-call qualities are not available, and no considerably larger clone is one nucleotide away. One collaborating source in Seattle enrolled patients during active infection and followed them longitudinally through the course of disease. Collaborating institutions collected whole blood in K2EDTA tubes following their own protocols. For TCRbeta analysis, collaborator samples were shipped as frozen whole blood, as isolated PBMCs, or as DNA extracted from either sample type. CDR1 and CDR2, per the germline V gene (reference sequence), are GTSNPN and SVGIG. The CDR3 has 13 amino acids, counting the end cysteine and phenylalanine. The CDR3 DNA has 39 bases and is translated from base 1. V and J are trimmed by 1 base and 7 bases, and the gene matches miss 4 bases of the junction. The immunoSEQ Assay, a bias-controlled multiplex PCR, was used to amplify TCRbeta CDR3 regions from genomic DNA. As for the original processing: The number of nucleated cells in each sample was estimated from the amplification of reference gene primers within the assay. To quantify the absolute abundance of each unique TCRbeta CDR3 rearrangement, sequence reads were collapsed and filtered. For each sample, productive Simpson clonality was calculated by taking the square root of Simpson's diversity index across productive rearrangements. TCRdb obtained this table from immuneACCESS and retained in-frame rearrangements with V and J assigned. These tables miss some clones; where compared with another copy, unresolved V genes account for less than half of the shortfall, and the remainder is unexplained. V and J calls and clone size come straight from that table; D and trimming were deduced from the DNA. The sample profile shows some 270,000 clones; 86% of them were found once. About 6% of the sample is held by the ten biggest clonotypes.

This TCR derives from a woman older than 75 with COVID-19, enrolled during active disease. Sequenced sample: peripheral blood. The V and J genes are TRBV30 and TRBJ1-2; 9 central bases correspond to TRBD1. The CDR3 in this case is CAWSAMGQGGYTF. The DNA reads as follows: TGTGCCTGGAGTGCGATGGGACAGGGTGGCTACACCTTC.